Described below is a single T cell receptor beta chain sequence and its context. This sample is part of a study of T cells after posttransplantation cyclophosphamide. The table came from immunoSEQ multiplex PCR; TCRdb's copy has only in-frame clones and leaves some out. The sample records approximately 52,000 clones, around 84% being singletons. The CDR3 sequence is 12 residues long. Germline CDR1 LGHNT, CDR2 FRNRAP. Trimming cost V 0 bases and J 5 bases, with 4 bases left between them. The sample consisted of PBMCs. The V and J genes are TRBV12-5 and TRBJ2-5; no reliable D call. This sequence was found in a man younger than 45 with a blood cancer, CMV-positive, and with a related stem cell donor. DNA for the CDR3: TGTGCTAGTGGTTTGGTAGAGGAGACCCAGTACTTC. Translating it yields CASGLVEETQYF.